Below, one T cell receptor beta chain is given with its context. Antigen: not known. TCRdb fed the reads into MiXCR, producing one record per CDR3 protein. The sample lists hundreds of thousands of distinct CDR3 sequences, under 35% occurring once. The data stem from a study of T cell repertoires in cytomegalovirus infection. In the study overall: Public signatures in TCR beta pointed to CMV infection and matching HLA type. Study conclusions and caveats: Ex vivo, HLA-C-restricted CMV-specific TCR beta clonotypes prevailed over the rest of the response. Of the TCR beta families, the public ones yielded a cumulative frequency that identified carriers of CMV plus the relevant HLA.

The germline V gene has CDR1 DFQATT and CDR2 SNEGSKA (reference sequence). The CDR3 has 15 residues. The ends were cut back, 2 bases at V and 1 base at J, with 9 bases in the middle. The chain joins TRBV20-1 to TRBJ2-6; D could derive from TRBD1 or TRBD2 (6 bases each). The sequencing here drew on cultured PBMCs, taken from culture after CMV antigen stimulation. This receptor was obtained from a human donor in good health (CMV status not recorded). Some clones in this sample may be carry-over from other donors' samples. The chain's CDR3 is CSARQGRSGANVLTF. The CDR3 DNA is TGCAGTGCTAGACAGGGGAGGTCTGGGGCCAACGTCCTGACTTTC.